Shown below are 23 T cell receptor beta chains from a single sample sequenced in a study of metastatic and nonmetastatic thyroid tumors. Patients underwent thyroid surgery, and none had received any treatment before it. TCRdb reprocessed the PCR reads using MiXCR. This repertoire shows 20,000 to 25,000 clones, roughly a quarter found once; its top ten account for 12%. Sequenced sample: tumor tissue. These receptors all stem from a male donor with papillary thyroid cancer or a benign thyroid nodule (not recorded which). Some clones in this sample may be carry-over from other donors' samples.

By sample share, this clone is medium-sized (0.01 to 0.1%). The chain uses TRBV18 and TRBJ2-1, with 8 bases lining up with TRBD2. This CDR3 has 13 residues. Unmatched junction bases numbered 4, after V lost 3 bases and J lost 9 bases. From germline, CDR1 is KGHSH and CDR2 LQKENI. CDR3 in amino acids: CASSPSSGSEQFF. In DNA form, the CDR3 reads TGTGCCAGCTCACCTTCCAGCGGGAGTGAGCAGTTCTTC.

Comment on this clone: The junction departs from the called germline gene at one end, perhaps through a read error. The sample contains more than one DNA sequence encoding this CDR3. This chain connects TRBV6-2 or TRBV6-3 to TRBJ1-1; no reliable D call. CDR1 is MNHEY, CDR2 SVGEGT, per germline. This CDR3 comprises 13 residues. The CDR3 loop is CASSLEGFTEAFF. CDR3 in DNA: TGTGCGAGCAGTCTTGAGGGCTTCACTGAAGCTTTCTTT.

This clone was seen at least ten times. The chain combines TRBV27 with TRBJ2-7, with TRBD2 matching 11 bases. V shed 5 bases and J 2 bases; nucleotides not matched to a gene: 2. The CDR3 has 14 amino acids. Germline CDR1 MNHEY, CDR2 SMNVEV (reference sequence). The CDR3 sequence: CASSPLAGAYEQYF. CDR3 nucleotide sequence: TGTGCCAGCAGTCCACTAGCGGGAGCCTACGAGCAGTACTTC.

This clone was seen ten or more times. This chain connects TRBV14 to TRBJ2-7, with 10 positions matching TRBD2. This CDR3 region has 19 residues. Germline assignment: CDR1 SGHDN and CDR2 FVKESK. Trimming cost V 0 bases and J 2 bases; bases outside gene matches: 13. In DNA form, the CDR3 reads TGTGCCAGCAGCCAAGAAGAGCGCCTAGCGGGAGCCTTAACCTACGAGCAGTACTTC. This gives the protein CASSQEERLAGALTYEQYF. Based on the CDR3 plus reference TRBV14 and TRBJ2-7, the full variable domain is EAGVTQFPSHSVIEKGQTVTLRCDPISGHDNLYWYRRVMGKEIKFLLHFVKESKQDESGMPNNRFLAERTGGTYSTLKVQPAELEDSGVYFCASSQEERLAGALTYEQYFGPGTRLTVT.

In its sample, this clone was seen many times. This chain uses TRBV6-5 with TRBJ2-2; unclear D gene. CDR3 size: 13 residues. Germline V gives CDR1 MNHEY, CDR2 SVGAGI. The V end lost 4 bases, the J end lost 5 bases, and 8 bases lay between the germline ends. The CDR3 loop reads CASSSSVTGELFF. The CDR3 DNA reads TGTGCCAGCAGTTCCTCAGTTACCGGGGAGCTGTTTTTT.

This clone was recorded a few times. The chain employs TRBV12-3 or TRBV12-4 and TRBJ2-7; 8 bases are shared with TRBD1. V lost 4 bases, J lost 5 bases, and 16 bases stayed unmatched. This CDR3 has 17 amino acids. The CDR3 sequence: CASSSGTGGDSSHEQYF. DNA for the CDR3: TGTGCCAGCAGTTCCGGGACAGGAGGGGATAGTTCCCACGAGCAGTACTTC.

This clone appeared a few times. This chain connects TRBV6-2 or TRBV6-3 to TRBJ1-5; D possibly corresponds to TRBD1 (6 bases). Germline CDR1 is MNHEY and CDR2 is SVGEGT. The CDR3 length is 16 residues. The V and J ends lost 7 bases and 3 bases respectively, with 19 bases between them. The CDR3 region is CASIQKGGWDNQPQHF. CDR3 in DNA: TGTGCCAGCATCCAGAAGGGGGGCTGGGACAATCAGCCCCAGCATTTT.

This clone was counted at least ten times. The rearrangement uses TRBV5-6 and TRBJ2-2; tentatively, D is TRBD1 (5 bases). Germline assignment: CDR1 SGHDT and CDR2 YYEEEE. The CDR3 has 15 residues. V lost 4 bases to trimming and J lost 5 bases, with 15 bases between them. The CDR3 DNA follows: TGTGCCAGCAGCACGGTCGGTGGGGCGACCGGGGAGCTGTTTTTT. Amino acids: CASSTVGGATGELFF.

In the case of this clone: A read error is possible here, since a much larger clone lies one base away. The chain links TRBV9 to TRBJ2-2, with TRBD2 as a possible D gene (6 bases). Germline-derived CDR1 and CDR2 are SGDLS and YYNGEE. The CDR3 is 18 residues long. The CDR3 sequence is CASSVAPVPGGGTGGLFF. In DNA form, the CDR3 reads TGTGCCAGCAGCGTAGCCCCCGTACCGGGCGGAGGCACCGGGGGGCTGTTTTTT. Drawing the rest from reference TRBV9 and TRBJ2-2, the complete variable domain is DSGVTQTPKHLITATGQRVTLRCSPRSGDLSVYWYQQSLDQGLQFLIQYYNGEERAKGNILERFSAQQFPDLHSELNLSSLELGDSALYFCASSVAPVPGGGTGGLFFGEGSRLTVL.

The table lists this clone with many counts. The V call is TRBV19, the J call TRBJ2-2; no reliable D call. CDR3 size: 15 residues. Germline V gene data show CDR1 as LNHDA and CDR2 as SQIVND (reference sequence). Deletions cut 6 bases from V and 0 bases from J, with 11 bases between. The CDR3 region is CASRRPFPNTGELFF. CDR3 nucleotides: TGTGCCAGTAGACGCCCTTTCCCGAACACCGGGGAGCTGTTTTTT.

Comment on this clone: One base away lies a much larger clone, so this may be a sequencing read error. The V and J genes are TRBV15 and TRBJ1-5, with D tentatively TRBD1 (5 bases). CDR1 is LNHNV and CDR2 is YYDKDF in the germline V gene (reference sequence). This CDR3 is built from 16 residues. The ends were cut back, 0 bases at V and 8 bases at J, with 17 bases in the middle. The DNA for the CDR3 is TGTGCCACCAGCAGAGAAGTGGGTATGGGAGGGGAGCCCCAGCATTTT. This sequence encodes CATSREVGMGGEPQHF.

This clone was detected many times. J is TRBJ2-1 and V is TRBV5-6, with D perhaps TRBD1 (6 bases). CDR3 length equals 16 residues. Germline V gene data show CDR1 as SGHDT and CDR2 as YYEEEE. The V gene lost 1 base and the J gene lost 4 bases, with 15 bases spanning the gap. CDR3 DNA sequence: TGTGCCAGCAGCTTGTGGGGGAATACAGGGTACAATGAGCAGTTCTTC. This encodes CASSLWGNTGYNEQFF.

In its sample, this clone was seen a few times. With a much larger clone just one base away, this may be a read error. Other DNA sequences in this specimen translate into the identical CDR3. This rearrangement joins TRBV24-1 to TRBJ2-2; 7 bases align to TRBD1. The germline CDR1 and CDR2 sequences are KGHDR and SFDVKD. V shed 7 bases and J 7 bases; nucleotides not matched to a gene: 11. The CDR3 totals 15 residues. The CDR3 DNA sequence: TGTGCCACCAGGAATGGGCAGGGGGAAAGCGGGGAGCTGTTTTTT. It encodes CATRNGQGESGELFF.

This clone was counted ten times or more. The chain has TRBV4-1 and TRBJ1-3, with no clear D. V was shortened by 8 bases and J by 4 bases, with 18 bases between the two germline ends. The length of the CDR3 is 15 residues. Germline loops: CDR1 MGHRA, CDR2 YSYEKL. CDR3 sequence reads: CASSPLEAAGNTIYF. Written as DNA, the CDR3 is TGCGCCAGCTCCCCCCTGGAGGCGGCGGGAAACACCATATATTTT.

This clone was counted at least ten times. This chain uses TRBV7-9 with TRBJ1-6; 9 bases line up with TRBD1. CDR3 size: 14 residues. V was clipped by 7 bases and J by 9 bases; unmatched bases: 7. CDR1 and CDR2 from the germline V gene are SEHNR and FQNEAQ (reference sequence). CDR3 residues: CASIGTGLSSPLHF. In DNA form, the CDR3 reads TGTGCCAGCATCGGGACAGGGCTTAGTTCACCCCTCCACTTT.

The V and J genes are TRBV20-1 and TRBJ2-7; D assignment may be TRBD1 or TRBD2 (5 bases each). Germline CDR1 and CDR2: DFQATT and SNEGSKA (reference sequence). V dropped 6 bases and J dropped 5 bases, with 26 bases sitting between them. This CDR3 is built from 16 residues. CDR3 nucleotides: TGCAGTGCCCTTTCCCGGAAAAGAGGGGATGGCAACGAGCAGTACTTC. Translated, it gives CSALSRKRGDGNEQYF.

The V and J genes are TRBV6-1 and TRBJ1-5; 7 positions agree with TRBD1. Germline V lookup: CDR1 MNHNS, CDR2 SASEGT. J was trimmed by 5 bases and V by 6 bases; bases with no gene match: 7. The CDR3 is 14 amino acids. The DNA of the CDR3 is TGTGCCAGCAGCCTACAGGGGCGCGATCAGCCCCAGCATTTT. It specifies CASSLQGRDQPQHF.

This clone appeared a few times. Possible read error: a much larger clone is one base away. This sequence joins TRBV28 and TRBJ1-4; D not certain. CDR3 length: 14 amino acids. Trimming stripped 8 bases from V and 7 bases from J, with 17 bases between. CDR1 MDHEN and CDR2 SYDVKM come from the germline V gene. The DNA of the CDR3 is TGTGCCAGCGGGTATGGTGAACAGAGTGAAAAACTGTTTTTT. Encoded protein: CASGYGEQSEKLFF.

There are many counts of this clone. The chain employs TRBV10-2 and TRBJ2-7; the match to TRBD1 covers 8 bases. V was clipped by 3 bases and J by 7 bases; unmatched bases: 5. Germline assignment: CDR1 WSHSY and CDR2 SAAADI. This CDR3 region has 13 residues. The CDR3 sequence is CASSEQGVGEQYF. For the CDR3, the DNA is TGCGCCAGCAGTGAACAGGGGGTAGGGGAGCAGTACTTC.

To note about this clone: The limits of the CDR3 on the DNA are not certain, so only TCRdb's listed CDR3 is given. The chain's CDR3 is CASSRGREVGSGATVLSF. The chain is built from TRBV18 and TRBJ2-6; TRBD2 was called by the table and not checked on the DNA. The CDR3 is 18 amino acids in total, end residues counted. Germline V CDR1 and CDR2: KGHSH, LQKENI.

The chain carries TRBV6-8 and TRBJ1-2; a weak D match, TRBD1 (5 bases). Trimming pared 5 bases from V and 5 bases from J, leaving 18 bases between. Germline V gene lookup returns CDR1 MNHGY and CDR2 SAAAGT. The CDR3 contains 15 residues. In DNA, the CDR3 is TGTGCCAGCAGTGGATCCGAGGCAGGGCCTTATGGCTACACCTTC. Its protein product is CASSGSEAGPYGYTF.

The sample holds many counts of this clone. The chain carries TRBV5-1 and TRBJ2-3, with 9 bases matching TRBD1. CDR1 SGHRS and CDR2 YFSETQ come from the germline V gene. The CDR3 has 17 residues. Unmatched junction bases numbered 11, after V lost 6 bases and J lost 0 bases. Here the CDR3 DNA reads TGCGCCAGCACGCCGGGACAGGGTAGTTTAAGCACAGATACGCAGTATTTT. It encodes CASTPGQGSLSTDTQYF.

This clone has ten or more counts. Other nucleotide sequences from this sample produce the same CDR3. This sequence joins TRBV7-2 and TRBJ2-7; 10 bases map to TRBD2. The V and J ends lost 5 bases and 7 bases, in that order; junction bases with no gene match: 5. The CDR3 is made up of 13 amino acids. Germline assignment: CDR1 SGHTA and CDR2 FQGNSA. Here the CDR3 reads CASSLLTSGEQYF. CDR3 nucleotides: TGTGCCAGCAGCCTACTGACTAGCGGGGAGCAGTACTTC.